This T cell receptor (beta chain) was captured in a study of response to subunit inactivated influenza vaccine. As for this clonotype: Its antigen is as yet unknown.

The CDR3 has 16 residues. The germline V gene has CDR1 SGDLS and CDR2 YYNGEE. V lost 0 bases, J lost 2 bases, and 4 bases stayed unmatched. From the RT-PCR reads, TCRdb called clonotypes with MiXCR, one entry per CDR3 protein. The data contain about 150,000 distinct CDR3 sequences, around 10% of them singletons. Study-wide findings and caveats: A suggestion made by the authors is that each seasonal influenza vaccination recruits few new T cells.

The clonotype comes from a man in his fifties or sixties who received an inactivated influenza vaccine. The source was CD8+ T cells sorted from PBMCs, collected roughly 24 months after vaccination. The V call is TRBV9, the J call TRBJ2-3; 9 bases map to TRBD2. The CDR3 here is CASSVALAGYTDTQYF. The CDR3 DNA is TGTGCCAGCAGCGTAGCGCTAGCGGGATACACAGATACGCAGTATTTT. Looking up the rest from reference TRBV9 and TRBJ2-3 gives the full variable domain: DSGVTQTPKHLITATGQRVTLRCSPRSGDLSVYWYQQSLDQGLQFLIQYYNGEERAKGNILERFSAQQFPDLHSELNLSSLELGDSALYFCASSVALAGYTDTQYFGPGTRLTVL.